These T cell receptor beta chains were read from a single sample in a study of cytomegalovirus exposure and HLA in healthy donors. Sequenced by immunoSEQ multiplex PCR; TCRdb stores in-frame clones only, minus some. The sample lists 190,000 or so clones, 75% to 85% occurring once. Sequencing was done on a sample of PBMCs. The receptors here all came from a boy younger than 18 in good health and CMV-seronegative. Both conserved end residues are part of each CDR3. Fields, in order: J gene, D gene, V gene, CDR3 protein. D genes are given only for firm matches.

TRBJ1-2	-	TRBV2	CATRGTAPRSNYGYTF
TRBJ1-5	-	TRBV15	CATGGGRGNQPQHF
TRBJ2-1	TRBD2	TRBV4-1	CASSQVRTTYSGSFYNEQFF
TRBJ2-1	-	TRBV27	CASSLSATPTDEGQFF
TRBJ2-1	TRBD1	TRBV12-5	CASGPGQGTYNEQFF
TRBJ1-2	-	TRBV14	CASNPAGGMGYGYTF
TRBJ1-2	-	TRBV30	CAWRIDRANYGYTF
TRBJ2-7	-	TRBV7-9	CASSLAPGNSYEQYF
TRBJ1-2	TRBD1	TRBV6-5	CASSTGQGGHYGYTF
TRBJ2-1	TRBD2	TRBV7-2	CASSLGLAGVAPGNDEQFF
TRBJ2-7	TRBD2	TRBV5-1	CASSLLSGGIHEQYF
TRBJ2-3	TRBD1	TRBV27	CASSFRTGGSLGTDTQYF